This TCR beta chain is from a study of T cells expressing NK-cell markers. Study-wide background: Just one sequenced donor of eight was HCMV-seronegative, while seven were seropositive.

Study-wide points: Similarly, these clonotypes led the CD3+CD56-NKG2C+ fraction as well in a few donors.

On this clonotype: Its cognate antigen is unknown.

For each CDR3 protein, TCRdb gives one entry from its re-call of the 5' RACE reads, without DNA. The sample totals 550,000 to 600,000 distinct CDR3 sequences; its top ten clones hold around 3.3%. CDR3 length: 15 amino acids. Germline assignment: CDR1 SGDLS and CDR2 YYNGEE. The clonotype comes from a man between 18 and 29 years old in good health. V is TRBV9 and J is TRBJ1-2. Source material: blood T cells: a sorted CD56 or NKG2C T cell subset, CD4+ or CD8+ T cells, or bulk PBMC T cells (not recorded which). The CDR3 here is CASSVASGSGHGYTF.